These 26 T cell receptor beta chains originate from one sample sequenced in a study of cytomegalovirus exposure and HLA in healthy donors. The PCR ran on 60 Vbeta and 13 Jbeta primers. Using immunoSEQ multiplex PCR, the repertoire was profiled, and TCRdb retains in-frame clones only, with some absent. The sample consists of some 170,000 clones, roughly 79% of them appearing once. Sequenced material: PBMCs. The receptors derive from a male donor in good health and CMV-seronegative.

This clone was observed once. The chain combines TRBV7-6 with TRBJ2-1; 7 positions match TRBD1. This CDR3 is 14 amino acids long. Germline V lookup: CDR1 SGHVS, CDR2 FNYEAQ. With V trimmed by 4 bases and J by 7 bases, 7 bases remained unmatched. CDR3 bases: TGTGCCAGCAGCTGGAAACCACAGGGGAATGAGCAGTTCTTC. Its translation is CASSWKPQGNEQFF.

This chain links TRBV4-3 with TRBJ1-2, with 10 bases aligning to TRBD1. The V and J ends lost 2 bases and 4 bases, in that order; junction bases with no gene match: 16. Germline V CDR1 and CDR2: LGHNA, YSLEER. CDR3 length: 19 amino acids. The CDR3 coding sequence is TGCGCCAGCAGCCAAACCCCGTCCGGACAGGGGGTAAGAGGCTATGGCTACACCTTC. This codes for CASSQTPSGQGVRGYGYTF.

The count of this clone is one. The V and J genes are TRBV7-6 and TRBJ2-6; weak D call: TRBD1 (5 bases). The CDR3 spans 14 residues. V lost 5 bases to trimming and J lost 2 bases, with 7 bases between them. Germline V CDR1 and CDR2: SGHVS, FNYEAQ. The CDR3 DNA reads as TGTGCCAGCAGCCTGGGGCCTGGGGCCAACGTCCTGACTTTC. Amino acids: CASSLGPGANVLTF.

This clone was recorded a few times. The chain links TRBV28 to TRBJ2-1; 10 bases agree with TRBD2. After removal of 6 bases from V and 0 bases from J, the junction contained 11 bases not matched to a gene. Germline CDR1 and CDR2: MDHEN and SYDVKM. There are 18 residues in the CDR3. The CDR3 region is CASSPISGRPYSYNEQFF. Here the CDR3 DNA reads TGTGCCAGCAGCCCGATTAGCGGGAGGCCCTACTCCTACAATGAGCAGTTCTTC.

As DNA, the CDR3 is TGTGCCAGCAGCCGGACTAGCGGGAGCCGTGAGCAGTTCTTC. Translating gives CASSRTSGSREQFF. V and J are TRBV14 and TRBJ2-1; 13 bases agree with TRBD2. Germline assignment: CDR1 SGHDN and CDR2 FVKESK. The CDR3 contains 14 residues. With 4 bases clipped from V and 9 bases from J, the junction kept 3 bases outside the gene matches. The variable domain in full, completed from reference TRBV14 and TRBJ2-1, reads EAGVTQFPSHSVIEKGQTVTLRCDPISGHDNLYWYRRVMGKEIKFLLHFVKESKQDESGMPNNRFLAERTGGTYSTLKVQPAELEDSGVYFCASSRTSGSREQFFGPGTRLTVL.

The chain has TRBV15 and TRBJ2-1; the D gene is possibly TRBD2 (5 bases). Germline V gene sequence: CDR1 LNHNV, CDR2 YYDKDF (reference sequence). The ends were cut back, 4 bases at V and 7 bases at J, with 11 bases in the middle. The length of the CDR3 is 13 residues. The DNA for the CDR3 is TGTGCCACCAGCATAGGTAGCGATAATGAGCAGTTCTTC. It encodes CATSIGSDNEQFF. The variable domain in full, with the rest retrieved from reference TRBV15 and TRBJ2-1, is DAMVIQNPRYQVTQFGKPVTLSCSQTLNHNVMYWYQQKSSQAPKLLFHYYDKDFNNEADTPDNFQSRRPNTSFCFLDIRSPGLGDTAMYLCATSIGSDNEQFFGPGTRLTVL.

The sample holds a few counts of this clone. The chain has TRBV4-3 and TRBJ2-3, with 8 positions matching TRBD2. Trimming cost V 1 base and J 2 bases; bases outside gene matches: 2. In germline, CDR1 is LGHNA, CDR2 YSLEER. The CDR3 has 15 residues. CDR3 in amino acids: CASSQASGHTDTQYF. In nucleotides, the CDR3 is TGCGCCAGCAGCCAAGCTAGCGGGCACACAGATACGCAGTATTTT.

This clone came up a few times. The V call is TRBV12-5, the J call TRBJ1-5; 7 bases align to TRBD1. From germline, CDR1 is LGHNT and CDR2 FRNRAP. The V gene end was trimmed by 0 bases and the J gene end by 0 bases; junction bases not matched to a gene: 2. This CDR3 contains 16 residues. The CDR3 loop reads CASGLVGTVSNQPQHF. The CDR3 nucleotides read TGTGCTAGTGGTTTGGTAGGGACAGTTAGCAATCAGCCCCAGCATTTT.

The J gene is TRBJ2-5, the V gene TRBV5-1; 11 bases map to TRBD1. CDR1 and CDR2 (germline): SGHRS, YFSETQ. The junction had 9 bases not matched to a gene; V was cut back by 0 bases and J by 2 bases. The CDR3 spans 18 residues. The CDR3 sequence: CASSLVPPGQGVQETQYF. CDR3 DNA: TGCGCCAGCAGCTTGGTCCCACCGGGACAGGGGGTTCAAGAGACCCAGTACTTC.

The CDR3 here is CASSLEIASTDTQYF. In nucleotides, the CDR3 is TGTGCCAGCAGCTTGGAAATAGCGAGCACAGATACGCAGTATTTT. The chain is built from TRBV5-4 and TRBJ2-3, with a possible D match to TRBD2 (5 bases). The germline V and J ends were trimmed by 0 bases and 0 bases, with 8 bases remaining between them. The CDR3 has 15 amino acids. CDR1 is SGHNT, CDR2 YYREEE, per germline (reference sequence).

The chain carries TRBV30 and TRBJ2-3; 7 bases are shared with TRBD2. CDR1 and CDR2 (germline): GTSNPN, SVGIG (reference sequence). This CDR3 region has 14 residues. The junction had 8 bases not matched to a gene; V was cut back by 2 bases and J by 6 bases. As DNA, the CDR3 is TGTGCCTGGAGTACTGGACTAGTTGCTGATACGCAGTATTTT. Translation gives CAWSTGLVADTQYF.

This clone came up a few times. This specimen includes other DNA sequences encoding the same CDR3. The CDR3 sequence is CASSDYRGEKLFF. CDR3 coding DNA: TGTGCCAGCAGTGACTACAGGGGTGAAAAACTGTTTTTT. J is TRBJ1-4 and V is TRBV25-1; 7 positions agree with TRBD1. J gave up 7 bases and V 3 bases, and 2 bases lay outside the gene matches. Germline assignment: CDR1 MGHDK and CDR2 SYGVNS. This CDR3 comprises 13 residues. The full variable domain, its missing parts supplied by reference TRBV25-1 and TRBJ1-4, is EADIYQTPRYLVIGTGKKITLECSQTMGHDKMYWYQQDPGMELHLIHYSYGVNSTEKGDLSSESTVSRIRTEHFPLTLESARPSHTSQYLCASSDYRGEKLFFGSGTQLSVL.

V gene TRBV19 combines with J gene TRBJ1-5; 7 nucleotides line up with TRBD1. CDR1 is LNHDA, CDR2 SQIVND, per germline (reference sequence). The CDR3 runs to 15 residues. The junction had 6 bases not matched to a gene; V was cut back by 3 bases and J by 4 bases. CDR3 nucleotides: TGTGCCAGTAGTATTCGGACAGGATTTAATCAGCCCCAGCATTTT. Translating it yields CASSIRTGFNQPQHF.

This clone appeared once. The chain uses TRBV4-1 and TRBJ1-2, with 8 positions matching TRBD1. CDR1 and CDR2 from the germline V gene are MGHRA and YSYEKL. V lost 2 bases and J lost 6; bases outside the gene matches: 8. This CDR3 is built from 15 residues. CDR3 amino acids: CASSQTGQAWDGYTF. The CDR3 DNA sequence: TGCGCCAGCAGCCAAACGGGACAGGCATGGGATGGCTACACCTTC.

This clone was detected only a few times. This chain uses TRBV2 with TRBJ2-7; possibly TRBD1 for D (5 bases). CDR1 SNHLY and CDR2 FYNNEI come from the germline V gene. The CDR3 length is 14 residues. Trimming left V 3 bases short and J 6 bases short, with 15 bases between. CDR3 loop: CASSERRGQAEQYF. DNA for the CDR3: TGTGCCAGCAGTGAGAGAAGGGGTCAGGCCGAGCAGTACTTC.

This sequence joins TRBV4-1 and TRBJ2-6, with unresolved D. Germline-derived CDR1 and CDR2 are MGHRA and YSYEKL. The ends were cut back, 6 bases at V and 1 base at J, with 7 bases in the middle. This CDR3 is 14 amino acids long. CDR3 in DNA: TGCGCCAGCAGGGGCCTTTCTGGGGCCAACGTCCTGACTTTC. Translation gives CASRGLSGANVLTF.

DNA of the CDR3: TGTGCCAGCAGTGACTCCTACAGCACAGATACGCAGTATTTT. Amino acids: CASSDSYSTDTQYF. J is TRBJ2-3 and V is TRBV6-4; no firm D call. CDR1 is MRHNA and CDR2 is SNTAGT in the germline V gene. Trimming removed 0 bases from V and 0 bases from J, with 4 bases in between. The CDR3 is 14 residues long.

This clone showed up just a few times. V and J are TRBV27 and TRBJ1-2, with 7 bases matching TRBD1. V trimming: 5 bases; J trimming: 5 bases; junction bases outside the gene matches: 8. Germline V gene sequence: CDR1 MNHEY, CDR2 SMNVEV (reference sequence). This CDR3 contains 14 residues. CDR3 sequence: CASSTGDRVYGYTF. DNA for the CDR3: TGTGCCAGCAGTACGGGAGACAGGGTTTATGGCTACACCTTC.

Many counts were recorded for this clone. V gene TRBV4-1 combines with J gene TRBJ1-5, with D possibly being TRBD1 (5 bases). With 0 bases removed from V and 2 bases from J, the gap between germline ends came to 14 bases. The CDR3 has 17 residues. From germline, CDR1 is MGHRA and CDR2 YSYEKL. CDR3 protein: CASSQEEAGRGNQPQHF. The DNA for the CDR3 is TGCGCCAGCAGCCAAGAGGAGGCGGGACGGGGCAATCAGCCCCAGCATTTT.

The V and J genes are TRBV2 and TRBJ1-2; 7 nucleotides agree with TRBD1. Germline V CDR1 and CDR2: SNHLY, FYNNEI. V lost 5 bases to trimming and J lost 4 bases; unmatched junction nucleotides: 10. The CDR3 length is 15 residues. The CDR3 bases are TGTGCCAGCAGTCAAAGAGGGGGCGGCGGCTATGGCTACACCTTC. Its translation: CASSQRGGGGYGYTF.

This clone was detected a few times. The CDR3 region is CAWSSGAFDEQFF. CDR3 DNA sequence: TGTGCCTGGAGTTCGGGAGCTTTCGATGAGCAGTTCTTC. The chain carries TRBV30 and TRBJ2-1, with TRBD2 as a possible D gene (6 bases). Between the trimmed V and J ends, which lost 2 bases and 8 bases, there was a span of 13 bases. The CDR3 loop spans 13 amino acids. Germline CDR1 and CDR2: GTSNPN and SVGIG (reference sequence).

V is TRBV9 and J is TRBJ2-3; D gene unclear. Germline V CDR1 and CDR2: SGDLS, YYNGEE. The CDR3 is made up of 12 amino acids. V was pared by 4 bases and J by 0 bases, with 3 bases between. The CDR3 spells CASSYSTDTQYF. The CDR3 DNA reads TGTGCCAGCAGCTATAGCACAGATACGCAGTATTTT.

The chain recombines TRBV7-9 with TRBJ2-1; TRBD2 matches 9 bases. The CDR3 loop spans 16 amino acids. V gave up 1 base and J gave up 9 bases; unmatched junction bases: 10. Looked up from germline, CDR1 is SEHNR and CDR2 is FQNEAQ (reference sequence). The CDR3 DNA sequence: TGTGCCAGCAGCTTAGACCCGGGACTAGCTCGGGGTGAGCAGTTCTTC. Amino acid sequence: CASSLDPGLARGEQFF.

The rearrangement joins TRBV5-1 to TRBJ2-6; the D is unclear. V shed 0 bases and J shed 4 bases, with 2 bases lying between them. CDR1 is SGHRS, CDR2 YFSETQ, per germline. CDR3 length: 13 amino acids. DNA of the CDR3: TGCGCCAGCAGCTTGGCGGGGGCCAACGTCCTGACTTTC. Translating gives CASSLAGANVLTF.

This chain connects TRBV28 to TRBJ1-5; weak D call: TRBD1 (5 bases). Trimming removed 2 bases at V and 5 bases at J, with 10 bases between. From germline, CDR1 is MDHEN and CDR2 SYDVKM. This CDR3 contains 14 residues. CDR3 nucleotide sequence: TGTGCCAGCAGTTTAGGGGGGGGTTATCAGCCCCAGCATTTT. Translating it yields CASSLGGGYQPQHF.

V usage is TRBV19 and J usage is TRBJ2-1; possible D gene TRBD2, 5 bases. This CDR3 contains 11 residues. The V end was cut by 5 bases, the J end by 11 bases, with 10 bases between. Germline loops: CDR1 LNHDA, CDR2 SQIVND (reference sequence). The CDR3 DNA is TGTGCCAGTAGTCCGGGAATGAAGCAGTTCTTC. This codes for CASSPGMKQFF.